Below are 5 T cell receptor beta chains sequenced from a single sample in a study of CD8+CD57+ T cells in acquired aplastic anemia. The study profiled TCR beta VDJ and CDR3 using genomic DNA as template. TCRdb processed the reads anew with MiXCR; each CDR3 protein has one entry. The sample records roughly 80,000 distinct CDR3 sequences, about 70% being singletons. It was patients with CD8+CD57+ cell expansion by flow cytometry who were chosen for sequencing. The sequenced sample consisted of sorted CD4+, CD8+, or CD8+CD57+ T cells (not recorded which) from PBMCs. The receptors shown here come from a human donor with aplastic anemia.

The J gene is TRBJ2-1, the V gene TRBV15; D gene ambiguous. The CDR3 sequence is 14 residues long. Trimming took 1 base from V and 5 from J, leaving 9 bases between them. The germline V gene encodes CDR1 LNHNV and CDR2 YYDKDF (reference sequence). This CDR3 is CATSRAFSDNEQFF. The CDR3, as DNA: TGTGCCACCAGCAGAGCCTTCTCAGACAATGAGCAGTTCTTC.

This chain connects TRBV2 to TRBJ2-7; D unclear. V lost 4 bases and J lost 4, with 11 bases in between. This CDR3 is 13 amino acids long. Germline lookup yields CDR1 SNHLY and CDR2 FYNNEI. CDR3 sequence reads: CASSVETTYEQYF. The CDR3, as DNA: TGTGCCAGCAGTGTTGAGACAACATACGAGCAGTACTTC.

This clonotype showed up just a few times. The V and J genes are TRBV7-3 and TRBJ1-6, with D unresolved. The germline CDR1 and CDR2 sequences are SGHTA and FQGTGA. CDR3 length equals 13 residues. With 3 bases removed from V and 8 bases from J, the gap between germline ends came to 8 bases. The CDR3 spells CASSFENDSPLHF. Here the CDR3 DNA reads TGTGCCAGCAGCTTCGAGAATGATTCACCCCTCCACTTT.

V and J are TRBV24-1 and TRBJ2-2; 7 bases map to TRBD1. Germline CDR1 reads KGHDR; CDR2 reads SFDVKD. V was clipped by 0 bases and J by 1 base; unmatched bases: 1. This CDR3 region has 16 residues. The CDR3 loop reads CATSDLNRGNTGELFF. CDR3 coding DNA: TGTGCCACCAGTGATTTGAACAGGGGGAACACCGGGGAGCTGTTTTTT.

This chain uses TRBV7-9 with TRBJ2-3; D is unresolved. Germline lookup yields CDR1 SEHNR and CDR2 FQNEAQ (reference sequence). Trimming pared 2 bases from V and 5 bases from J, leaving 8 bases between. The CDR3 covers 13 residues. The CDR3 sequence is CASSLTTQDTQYF. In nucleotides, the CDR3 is TGTGCCAGCAGCTTAACGACGCAAGATACGCAGTATTTT.